This T cell receptor beta chain was documented in a study of T cell changes during pregnancy in multiple sclerosis. Clones were read by immunoSEQ multiplex PCR, and TCRdb kept only the in-frame ones, dropping some. The sample contains tens of thousands of clones, almost 95% of which appear only once. V lost 6 bases, J lost 2 bases, and 12 bases lay in between. The germline gives CDR1 SQVTM, CDR2 ANQGSEA. The CDR3 consists of 13 residues. This chain uses TRBV29-1 with TRBJ2-3; D is unclear. Sequenced here: peripheral blood, sampled in the third trimester of pregnancy. The sequence derives from a female donor in good health, enrolled as a control in a pregnancy study. The CDR3 loop is CSVVRRDTDTQYF. The CDR3 DNA follows: TGCAGCGTCGTACGGAGAGACACAGATACGCAGTATTTT.